The 11 T cell receptor beta chains below were found in one sample sequenced in a study of memory CD4+ T cells and cytomegalovirus serostatus. The sort gate was single viable CD3+CD4+CD8-CD45RO+ cells for memory CD4+ T cells. Generated by immunoSEQ multiplex PCR, the TCRdb table keeps only in-frame clones and is missing some. The sample includes 50,000 to 75,000 clones, 82% of them seen just once. The source material was memory CD4+ T cells from blood. The receptors originated from an adult in good health and CMV-seronegative.

In this sample, this clone turned up once. This chain connects TRBV21-1 to TRBJ1-1. TRBV21-1 is annotated as a pseudogene. The CDR3 consists of 17 residues. This chain's CDR3 is CASSKGRGRLSSTEAFF. In nucleotides, the CDR3 is TGTGCCAGCAGCAAAGGGAGGGGCAGGCTTTCGAGCACTGAAGCTTTCTTT.

The CDR3 spells CASSVGVGSTDTQYF. Written as DNA, the CDR3 is TGTGCCAGCAGCGTAGGAGTGGGGAGCACAGATACGCAGTATTTT. The chain couples TRBV9 to TRBJ2-3; D remains unclear. In germline, CDR1 is SGDLS, CDR2 YYNGEE. The CDR3 sequence is 15 residues long. V lost 0 bases and J 0 bases, leaving 8 bases between the germline ends.

A few counts support this clone. The chain recombines TRBV5-1 with TRBJ1-1; D gene uncertain. Germline loops: CDR1 SGHRS, CDR2 YFSETQ. CDR3 length: 15 amino acids. The V end was cut by 0 bases, the J end by 3 bases, with 12 bases between. The CDR3 loop reads CASSLDYASHTEAFF. The CDR3 DNA sequence: TGCGCCAGCAGCTTGGATTACGCCAGTCACACTGAAGCTTTCTTT. The variable domain in full, completed from reference TRBV5-1 and TRBJ1-1, reads KAGVTQTPRYLIKTRGQQVTLSCSPISGHRSVSWYQQTPGQGLQFLFEYFSETQRNKGNFPGRFSGRQFSNSRSEMNVSTLELGDSALYLCASSLDYASHTEAFFGQGTRLTVV.

J is TRBJ2-1 and V is TRBV13, with TRBD2 matching over 10 bases. Trimming at V came to 9 bases and at J to 6 bases, leaving 8 bases not matched to a gene. Germline loops: CDR1 PRHDT, CDR2 FYEKMQ (reference sequence). This CDR3 is built from 14 residues. The CDR3 sequence: CASSRLAGANEQFF. The CDR3 coding sequence is TGTGCCAGTAGCCGGCTAGCGGGGGCCAATGAGCAGTTCTTC. Full variable domain (missing parts from reference TRBV13 and TRBJ2-1): AAGVIQSPRHLIKEKRETATLKCYPIPRHDTVYWYQQGPGQDPQFLISFYEKMQSDKGSIPDRFSAQQFSDYHSELNMSSLELGDSALYFCASSRLAGANEQFFGPGTRLTVL.

V is TRBV11-3 and J is TRBJ2-2; D is possibly TRBD1 (5 bases). V lost 1 base, J lost 6 bases, and 6 bases lay in between. The CDR3 sequence is 13 residues long. In germline, CDR1 is SGHNT, CDR2 YENEEA. The CDR3 DNA sequence: TGTGCCAGCAGCTTAGTAGGGGCCGGGGAGCTGTTTTTT. The encoded protein is CASSLVGAGELFF.

The sample holds one count of this clone. V is TRBV5-1 and J is TRBJ2-1, with 8 bases identical to TRBD2. V lost 1 base and J lost 1; bases outside the gene matches: 4. The length of the CDR3 is 16 residues. Germline-derived CDR1 and CDR2 are SGHRS and YFSETQ. The CDR3 sequence: CASSLTPSGSYNEQFF. The CDR3 nucleotides are TGCGCCAGCAGCTTGACGCCTAGCGGGTCCTACAATGAGCAGTTCTTC.

The chain joins TRBV7-6 to TRBJ2-5, with TRBD2 as a possible D gene (5 bases). The ends were cut back, 4 bases at V and 5 bases at J, with 11 bases in the middle. This CDR3 contains 13 residues. Germline CDR1 and CDR2: SGHVS and FNYEAQ. CDR3: CASSYHREETQYF. For the CDR3, the DNA is TGTGCCAGCAGCTACCATAGGGAGGAGACCCAGTACTTC.

Sample share makes this clone medium-sized. Written as DNA, the CDR3 is TGTGCCAGCAGCTTGGCGCCTCGGGGGTCCTACGAGCAGTACTTC. This encodes CASSLAPRGSYEQYF. This chain connects TRBV5-4 to TRBJ2-7, with a tentative D call TRBD2 (6 bases). The CDR3 spans 15 residues. With 0 bases removed from V and 1 base from J, the gap between germline ends came to 11 bases. CDR1 and CDR2 from the germline V gene are SGHNT and YYREEE (reference sequence).

The chain combines TRBV4-2 with TRBJ1-3, with 7 positions matching TRBD1. V was clipped by 0 bases and J by 0 bases; unmatched bases: 11. The CDR3 loop spans 19 amino acids. In germline, CDR1 is LGHNA, CDR2 YNFKEQ. CDR3 loop: CASSQDVRQGWSSGNTIYF. CDR3 nucleotide sequence: TGTGCCAGCAGCCAAGACGTCAGACAGGGATGGTCCTCTGGAAACACCATATATTTT.

The chain uses TRBV10-3 and TRBJ1-1; D is possibly TRBD1 (5 bases). The CDR3 consists of 12 residues. Trimming stripped 5 bases from V and 1 base from J, with 5 bases between. Germline V CDR1 and CDR2: ENHRY, SYGVKD. The CDR3 DNA sequence: TGTGCCATCAGTCAGGGGAACACTGAAGCTTTCTTT. Translated, it gives CAISQGNTEAFF.

The chain carries TRBV5-6 and TRBJ1-6, with TRBD1 matching over 7 bases. With V trimmed by 1 base and J by 9 bases, 1 base remained unmatched. The CDR3 has 13 amino acids. Germline loops: CDR1 SGHDT, CDR2 YYEEEE. CDR3 nucleotides: TGTGCCAGCAGCTTGCAGGGGGTTTCACCCCTCCACTTT. Amino acid sequence: CASSLQGVSPLHF.